This T cell receptor (beta chain) originates from a study of blood T cell repertoires in COVID-19 (dated by TCRdb to 2020 to 2021). Background for the entire study: Samples covering the acute and convalescent phases of COVID-19 were provided by collaborators in the United States, Italy and Spain. The repertoires were released in a freely available public database intended as a resource for research on the immune response to SARS-CoV-2. HLA class I and class II types, where available, came from metadata supplied by the sample provider rather than from assay-based typing. Sample metadata almost always included a de-identified subject ID, COVID-19 status, age in years and sex. The prospective study material was composed of cDNA or gDNA derived from T cells, B-cell-depleted T cells, or PBMCs. The samples were drawn from two sources: the first 160 participants of the ongoing ImmuneRACE study, and 1,000 to 1,500 subjects contributed by 6 global collaborators. The dataset comprised deeply sampled blood TCRbeta repertoires from subjects exposed to, actively infected with, or recovered from COVID-19.

To note about this clone: No antigen is known for it. It has no much larger one-base neighbor in the sample; base qualities were not kept.

Results the study describes overall, beyond this receptor: The amount of clinical and demographic metadata varied by source and participant and was provided uncurated.

The collaborating institutions used their own protocols to collect whole blood in K2EDTA tubes. Collaborator samples were shipped for TCRbeta analysis as frozen whole blood, isolated PBMCs, or DNA extracted from either sample type. The immunoSEQ Assay, a bias-controlled multiplex PCR, was used to amplify TCRbeta CDR3 regions from genomic DNA. In the paper's pipeline: The number of nucleated cells in each sample was estimated from the amplification of reference gene primers within the assay. Sequence reads were collapsed and filtered to measure the absolute abundance of every unique TCRbeta CDR3 rearrangement. For each sample, productive Simpson clonality was calculated as the square root of Simpson's diversity index over productive rearrangements. The source is immuneACCESS, and TCRdb retained only in-frame sequences with V and J called. Part of the clones is not carried over; for the studies checked, unresolved V genes explain less than half of this, and the remainder is unexplained. V and J calls and clone size are copied from that table; D and trimming were computed from the DNA. The sample table holds 200,000 to 300,000 clones, of which about 81% were seen once. The ten biggest clones cover around 12% of the sample.

The CDR3 spans 17 residues, from the cysteine through the phenylalanine. Only the CDR3 DNA is retained, 51 bases long and in frame from the first base. The germline V gene (reference sequence) gives CDR1 as MNHEY and CDR2 as SMNVEV. V loses 5 bases at its end and J loses 4 bases; junction bases beyond the gene matches: 13. In this chain, TRBV27 is recombined with TRBJ2-7; TRBD1 fits 11 bases in the junction. Sequencing was done on a sample of peripheral blood. The TCR originated in a woman aged 55 to 70 with active or convalescent COVID-19. The CDR3 reads CASSPGQGALEFYEQYF. The base sequence is TGTGCCAGCAGTCCTGGACAGGGGGCTCTTGAATTTTACGAGCAGTACTTC.